The 32 T cell receptor beta chains below were found in one sample sequenced in a study of molecular identifiers for immune sequencing clone quantification. Each CDR3 protein is one row after TCRdb ran MiXCR on the PCR reads. The table has 85,000 to 95,000 distinct CDR3 sequences, 15% to 20% seen once. The sequenced sample was naive CD8+ T cells from blood, with Jurkat cell RNA spiked in. The subset: FACS-sorted CD8+CD4-CCR7+CD45RA+ naive T cells. These receptors were collected from a human donor in good health. Some libraries in this study had Jurkat cell RNA spiked in.

The sample holds one count of this clonotype. CDR3 region: CASSQDLTHFASADTQYF. The CDR3 bases are TGTGCCAGCAGCCAAGACCTGACCCACTTCGCTAGCGCAGATACGCAGTATTTT. The chain recombines TRBV14 with TRBJ2-3; weak D call: TRBD2 (6 bases). This CDR3 is built from 18 residues. Germline V lookup: CDR1 SGHDN, CDR2 FVKESK. Between the trimmed V and J ends, which lost 0 bases and 4 bases, there was a span of 20 bases.

This clonotype has a count of ten or more. The chain uses TRBV5-4 and TRBJ1-1, with TRBD1 identical over 8 bases. The germline gives CDR1 SGHNT, CDR2 YYREEE (reference sequence). The trim removed 3 bases at V and 4 bases at J, leaving 5 bases unmatched. This CDR3 has 14 amino acids. CDR3 sequence (DNA): TGTGCCAGCAGCTGGGGACAGGCATCCACTGAAGCTTTCTTT. It encodes CASSWGQASTEAFF.

This clonotype has at least ten counts. The chain links TRBV4-1 to TRBJ1-4; TRBD1 might be the D (5 bases). This CDR3 is 13 amino acids long. The germline CDR1 and CDR2 sequences are MGHRA and YSYEKL. The V end was cut by 0 bases, the J end by 14 bases, with 13 bases between. This CDR3 is CASSQDLDRGLFF. CDR3 bases: TGCGCCAGCAGCCAAGATCTAGACCGGGGGCTGTTTTTT.

There are many counts of this clonotype. J is TRBJ2-3 and V is TRBV9, with 7 bases that match TRBD1. J lost 0 bases, V lost 1 base, and 2 bases had no gene match. The germline gives CDR1 SGDLS, CDR2 YYNGEE. The length of the CDR3 is 15 residues. As DNA, the CDR3 is TGTGCCAGCAGCGTACAGGGGGATAGCACAGATACGCAGTATTTT. It codes for CASSVQGDSTDTQYF.

This clonotype was seen at least ten times. V usage is TRBV13 and J usage is TRBJ2-2; maybe TRBD1 (5 bases). Germline loops: CDR1 PRHDT, CDR2 FYEKMQ (reference sequence). Trimming pared 2 bases from V and 5 bases from J, leaving 6 bases between. This CDR3 region has 13 residues. CDR3 amino acids: CASSLKGTGELFF. In nucleotides, the CDR3 is TGTGCCAGCAGCTTAAAGGGGACCGGGGAGCTGTTTTTT.

In its sample, this clonotype was seen many times. V is TRBV13 and J is TRBJ2-3; perhaps TRBD1 as D (5 bases). Trimming stripped 5 bases from V and 0 bases from J, with 12 bases between. The CDR3 consists of 15 residues. CDR1 PRHDT and CDR2 FYEKMQ come from the germline V gene (reference sequence). This CDR3 reads CASSRQHYSTDTQYF. CDR3 nucleotides: TGTGCCAGCAGCCGACAGCACTATAGCACAGATACGCAGTATTTT.

This clonotype has ten or more counts. The gene calls are TRBV19 and TRBJ1-1; D remains unclear. The V end was cut by 3 bases, the J end by 0 bases, with 8 bases between. CDR1 LNHDA and CDR2 SQIVND come from the germline V gene (reference sequence). The CDR3 loop spans 14 amino acids. CDR3 sequence (DNA): TGTGCCAGTAGTATTACGGGGTTGAACACTGAAGCTTTCTTT. This codes for CASSITGLNTEAFF.

This clonotype was counted ten times or more. CDR3 coding DNA: TGTGCCAGCAGCCACTGGACAGGGGGCGCCCCCGATAACACCGGGGAGCTGTTTTTT. Translation gives CASSHWTGGAPDNTGELFF. The chain uses TRBV6-5 and TRBJ2-2, with 11 bases that match TRBD1. The CDR3 length is 19 residues. V lost 6 bases to trimming and J lost 2 bases; unmatched junction nucleotides: 14. CDR1 and CDR2 (germline): MNHEY, SVGAGI.

This clonotype was counted many times. This chain uses TRBV14 with TRBJ2-7; 8 nucleotides agree with TRBD1. J lost 2 bases, V lost 6 bases, and 9 bases had no gene match. The CDR3 consists of 15 residues. CDR1 is SGHDN and CDR2 is FVKESK in the germline V gene. CDR3 amino acids: CASRLTGAPPYEQYF. CDR3 bases: TGTGCCAGCAGGCTGACAGGGGCACCCCCCTACGAGCAGTACTTC. Combining the CDR3 with reference TRBV14 and TRBJ2-7 gives the whole variable domain EAGVTQFPSHSVIEKGQTVTLRCDPISGHDNLYWYRRVMGKEIKFLLHFVKESKQDESGMPNNRFLAERTGGTYSTLKVQPAELEDSGVYFCASRLTGAPPYEQYFGPGTRLTVT.

This clonotype was counted ten times or more. This rearrangement joins TRBV12-3 or TRBV12-4 to TRBJ1-2; D is unresolved. The CDR3 spans 12 residues. V lost 3 bases and J 4 bases, leaving 6 bases between the germline ends. CDR3 in amino acids: CASSFSPYGYTF. CDR3 bases: TGTGCCAGCAGTTTTAGCCCCTATGGCTACACCTTC.

This clonotype has ten or more counts. The chain joins TRBV4-3 to TRBJ2-7; possibly TRBD1 for D (5 bases). Germline V gives CDR1 LGHNA, CDR2 YSLEER. The CDR3 runs to 14 residues. V lost 0 bases and J lost 2, with 8 bases in between. CDR3 in amino acids: CASSQDVTAYEQYF. For the CDR3, the DNA is TGCGCCAGCAGCCAAGATGTGACAGCCTACGAGCAGTACTTC.

This clonotype came up many times. The chain carries TRBV6-5 and TRBJ2-3, with 7 bases matching TRBD1. This CDR3 region has 15 residues. The V gene's germline CDR1 is MNHEY and CDR2 SVGAGI. Trimming at V came to 2 bases and at J to 4 bases, leaving 6 bases not matched to a gene. The CDR3 spells CASSYEKGAPDTQYF. CDR3 nucleotides: TGTGCCAGCAGTTACGAGAAGGGGGCCCCAGATACGCAGTATTTT.

In this sample, this clonotype turned up many times. V is TRBV7-9 and J is TRBJ2-3, with 15 nucleotides matching TRBD2. Per germline, CDR1 SEHNR and CDR2 FQNEAQ (reference sequence). The length of the CDR3 is 14 residues. The J segment lost 7 bases and the V segment lost 6 bases, leaving 2 bases of the junction unmatched. CDR3 loop: CASRGLAGGYTQYF. In DNA form, the CDR3 reads TGTGCCAGCAGGGGACTAGCGGGGGGATATACGCAGTATTTT. Drawing the rest from reference TRBV7-9 and TRBJ2-3, the complete variable domain is DTGVSQNPRHKITKRGQNVTFRCDPISEHNRLYWYRQTLGQGPEFLTYFQNEAQLEKSRLLSDRFSAERPKGSFSTLEIQRTEQGDSAMYLCASRGLAGGYTQYFGPGTRLTVL.

The chain combines TRBV27 with TRBJ1-5; no reliable D call. In germline, CDR1 is MNHEY, CDR2 SMNVEV (reference sequence). V was cut by 5 bases and J by 0 bases, with 17 bases left in between. CDR3 length equals 17 residues. The CDR3 nucleotides read TGTGCCAGCAGTCTTTATTACAGCGCCTATAGCAATCAGCCCCAGCATTTT. Its translation: CASSLYYSAYSNQPQHF.

CDR3 region: CASRPTSASTDTQYF. As DNA, the CDR3 is TGTGCCAGCAGACCGACTAGCGCAAGCACAGATACGCAGTATTTT. The chain recombines TRBV14 with TRBJ2-3, with 8 bases lining up with TRBD2. Looked up from germline, CDR1 is SGHDN and CDR2 is FVKESK. This CDR3 contains 15 residues. Trimming removed 6 bases from V and 0 bases from J; junction bases left unmatched: 5. The full variable domain, rest sourced from reference TRBV14 and TRBJ2-3, is EAGVTQFPSHSVIEKGQTVTLRCDPISGHDNLYWYRRVMGKEIKFLLHFVKESKQDESGMPNNRFLAERTGGTYSTLKVQPAELEDSGVYFCASRPTSASTDTQYFGPGTRLTVL.

The V and J genes are TRBV11-2 and TRBJ2-1; 10 nucleotides match TRBD2. CDR1 and CDR2 from the germline V gene are SGHAT and FQNNGV. The CDR3 contains 15 residues. V lost 5 bases to trimming and J lost 5 bases; unmatched junction nucleotides: 6. This CDR3 is CASSPGLAANNEQFF. CDR3 sequence (DNA): TGTGCCAGCAGCCCAGGACTAGCGGCAAACAATGAGCAGTTCTTC.

In this sample, this clonotype turned up many times. This chain joins TRBV18 and TRBJ1-3; D is unclear. The CDR3 totals 15 residues. V lost 0 bases and J 0 bases, leaving 6 bases between the germline ends. CDR1 and CDR2 (germline): KGHSH, LQKENI. This CDR3 is CASSPPGNSGNTIYF. The CDR3 DNA sequence: TGTGCCAGCTCACCACCGGGGAACTCTGGAAACACCATATATTTT.

This clonotype was recorded many times. The CDR3 nucleotides read TGTGCCAGCAGCGTAGCTAGCGAACGGCCCGGGGAGCTGTTTTTT. It translates to CASSVASERPGELFF. The chain combines TRBV9 with TRBJ2-2; D might be TRBD2 (6 bases). The ends were cut back, 0 bases at V and 6 bases at J, with 12 bases in the middle. This CDR3 is built from 15 residues. The germline V gene has CDR1 SGDLS and CDR2 YYNGEE.

This clonotype was counted ten times or more. The rearrangement joins TRBV20-1 to TRBJ1-2, with a tentative D call TRBD1 (5 bases). V was clipped by 4 bases and J by 0 bases, with 18 bases between them. Germline assignment: CDR1 DFQATT and CDR2 SNEGSKA (reference sequence). The CDR3 spans 16 residues. CDR3 nucleotides: TGCAGTGCTACGGGCGGGGGGGTAGTCGCTAACTATGGCTACACCTTC. Translation gives CSATGGGVVANYGYTF.

The sample holds many counts of this clonotype. The CDR3 is CASSKLAGGSTDTQYF. The CDR3 DNA follows: TGCGCCAGCAGCAAACTAGCGGGGGGTAGCACAGATACGCAGTATTTT. The chain uses TRBV4-1 and TRBJ2-3, with 12 positions matching TRBD2. V lost 5 bases, J lost 0 bases, and 3 bases stayed unmatched. CDR1 and CDR2 (germline): MGHRA, YSYEKL. The CDR3 runs to 16 residues.

In this sample, this clonotype turned up many times. V is TRBV28 and J is TRBJ2-2, with D perhaps TRBD1 (6 bases). V lost 6 bases and J lost 7, with 18 bases in between. Looked up from germline, CDR1 is MDHEN and CDR2 is SYDVKM. The CDR3 loop spans 15 amino acids. This CDR3 is CASRSNYRDSGELFF. For the CDR3, the DNA is TGTGCCAGCAGGTCAAATTACAGGGATAGCGGGGAGCTGTTTTTT.

This clonotype appeared many times. The genes are TRBV11-2 and TRBJ2-5; unclear D gene. With 2 bases removed from V and 5 bases from J, the gap between germline ends came to 3 bases. Germline lookup yields CDR1 SGHAT and CDR2 FQNNGV. The CDR3 has 11 amino acids. This CDR3 reads CASSLTETQYF. CDR3 DNA sequence: TGTGCCAGCAGCTTAACTGAGACCCAGTACTTC.

The rearrangement joins TRBV12-3 or TRBV12-4 to TRBJ2-1; D not resolved. This CDR3 has 16 residues. V lost 5 bases and J lost 2, with 16 bases in between. This CDR3 reads CASSPPEGRTYNEQFF. DNA for the CDR3: TGTGCCAGCAGTCCGCCCGAAGGCCGTACCTACAATGAGCAGTTCTTC.

This clonotype was counted ten times or more. The chain uses TRBV7-9 and TRBJ1-5; maybe TRBD1 (5 bases). Per germline, CDR1 SEHNR and CDR2 FQNEAQ (reference sequence). The CDR3 sequence is 13 residues long. V was trimmed by 7 bases and J by 6 bases, leaving 13 bases between them. The DNA of the CDR3 is TGTGCCAGCACACAGGCCGAGGGTCAGCCCCAGCATTTT. Its protein is CASTQAEGQPQHF.

This clonotype was counted at least ten times. The rearrangement links TRBV7-6 to TRBJ2-4; D gene unclear. Germline CDR1 and CDR2: SGHVS and FNYEAQ. The CDR3 has 13 amino acids. V gave up 1 base and J gave up 5 bases, with 6 bases separating them. The CDR3 region has the DNA TGTGCCAGCAGCTTAGGAGGTCAAAACATTCAGTACTTC. Translating it yields CASSLGGQNIQYF.

In regard to this clonotype: This may come from a read error, since a much larger clone is one base off. The CDR3 sequence is CSATGPNSYEQCF. The DNA for the CDR3 is TGCAGTGCTACGGGTCCCAACTCCTACGAGCAGTGCTTC. The chain carries TRBV20-1 and TRBJ2-7; unclear D gene. The CDR3 runs to 13 residues. Germline V gives CDR1 DFQATT, CDR2 SNEGSKA (reference sequence).

Turning to this clonotype: Compared with germline, one end of the junction differs, possibly owing to a read error. The chain uses TRBV7-3 and TRBJ2-7, with D maybe TRBD2 (5 bases). The germline V gene encodes CDR1 SGHTA and CDR2 FQGTGA. The CDR3 contains 15 residues. CDR3 in amino acids: CASSLMGGSTYEQCF. The CDR3 region has the DNA TGTGCCAGCAGCTTAATGGGCGGGTCTACCTACGAGCAGTGCTTC.

Remarks on this clonotype: This may come from a read error, since a much larger clone is one base off. The chain has TRBV7-6 and TRBJ2-5, with TRBD2 identical over 9 bases. There are 15 residues in the CDR3. Germline V gives CDR1 SGHVS, CDR2 FNYEAQ. The CDR3 nucleotides are TGTGCCTGCAGCTTGACTAGCGGAGTAATAGAGACCCAGTACTTC. It specifies CACSLTSGVIETQYF.

This clonotype was seen many times. The genes are TRBV27 and TRBJ1-4; D not certain. The CDR3 contains 14 residues. V gave up 3 bases and J gave up 7 bases, with 12 bases separating them. From germline, CDR1 is MNHEY and CDR2 SMNVEV (reference sequence). CDR3 loop: CASSLGRMGEKLFF. The CDR3 DNA sequence: TGTGCCAGCAGTTTGGGGAGGATGGGTGAAAAACTGTTTTTT.

This clonotype has a count of ten or more. The chain is built from TRBV4-3 and TRBJ1-3; D remains unclear. The ends were cut back, 0 bases at V and 4 bases at J, with 13 bases in the middle. The CDR3 covers 16 residues. From germline, CDR1 is LGHNA and CDR2 YSLEER. CDR3 nucleotide sequence: TGCGCCAGCAGCCAAGATACGGGGTCAGCGGGAAACACCATATATTTT. Translation gives CASSQDTGSAGNTIYF.

The sample holds many counts of this clonotype. The gene calls are TRBV3-1 and TRBJ1-4; D gene unclear. The V end was cut by 0 bases, the J end by 0 bases, with 11 bases between. The CDR3 contains 17 residues. Germline CDR1 and CDR2: LGHDT and YNNKEL (reference sequence). The CDR3 loop reads CASSQDLTAATNEKLFF. The CDR3 DNA is TGTGCCAGCAGCCAAGACCTTACAGCCGCAACTAATGAAAAACTGTTTTTT.

With regard to this clonotype: With a much larger clone just one base away, this may be a read error. The V call is TRBV7-9, the J call TRBJ1-1, with TRBD1 matching 10 bases. The CDR3 extends over 14 amino acids. The V gene's germline CDR1 is SEHNR and CDR2 FQNEAQ (reference sequence). The CDR3 bases are TGTACCACCCGACAGGGGGCAGGGAACACTGAAGCTTTCTTT. Its protein product is CTTRQGAGNTEAFF.